Listed below are T cell receptor beta chains from one sample, sequenced in a study of blood T cell repertoires in COVID-19. Sequenced by immunoSEQ multiplex PCR; TCRdb stores in-frame clones only, minus some. Of around 100,000 clones listed, approximately 78% were seen once; the top ten hold roughly 7.7%. The sequencing input was peripheral blood. Every receptor here comes from a man in his sixties or seventies with acute or convalescent COVID-19. Both conserved end residues are part of each CDR3. D genes are given only for firm matches. Where a row states a size, it is once, few, many or the class of an expanded clone; other rows omit it.

j_call | v_call | d_call | clone_size | cdr3_aa | cdr3_nt
TRBJ1-2 | TRBV6-1 | . | . | CASSEALLVANYGYTF | TGTGCCAGCAGTGAAGCGCTTCTGGTAGCAAACTATGGCTACACCTTC
TRBJ2-5 | TRBV5-4 | TRBD2 | . | CASSFTKGLAGGETQYF | TGTGCCAGCAGCTTTACGAAGGGACTAGCGGGTGGCGAGACCCAGTACTTC
TRBJ1-3 | TRBV5-1 | TRBD1 | . | CASRGPGTGDTNSGNTIYF | TGCGCCAGCCGTGGTCCTGGGACAGGGGATACAAACTCTGGAAACACCATATATTTT
TRBJ2-7 | TRBV18 | . | . | CASSPTFDTYEQYF | TGTGCCAGCTCACCTACCTTTGACACATACGAGCAGTACTTC
TRBJ1-4 | TRBV24-1 | . | . | CATSRGLTLNEKLFF | TGTGCCACCAGTCGGGGGTTGACCCTTAATGAAAAACTGTTTTTT
TRBJ1-2 | TRBV28 | . | . | CASSLRAHYGYTF | TGTGCCAGCAGTCTCAGGGCGCACTATGGCTACACCTTC
TRBJ1-6 | TRBV6-5 | . | . | CASTSVGGPNSPLHF | TGTGCCAGCACCTCCGTGGGGGGGCCTAATTCACCCCTCCACTTT
TRBJ2-5 | TRBV5-6 | . | . | CASSFGGVFREQETQYF | TGTGCCAGCAGCTTTGGCGGAGTTTTCCGGGAGCAAGAGACCCAGTACTTC
TRBJ1-6 | TRBV14 | . | . | CASSFLPTAFYNSPLHF | TGTGCCAGCAGTTTTCTACCGACAGCCTTCTATAATTCACCCCTCCACTTT
TRBJ1-2 | TRBV5-6 | TRBD1 | . | CASSAGTANYGYTF | TGTGCCAGCAGCGCCGGGACAGCAAACTATGGCTACACCTTC
TRBJ1-3 | TRBV3-1/TRBV3-2 | . | . | CASSQGGALGNTIYF | TGTGCCAGCAGCCAGGGGGGGGCACTTGGAAACACCATATATTTT
TRBJ2-1 | TRBV5-4 | . | . | CASSLAQNYNEQFF | TGTGCCAGCAGCTTGGCCCAGAATTACAATGAGCAGTTCTTC
TRBJ2-3 | TRBV9 | . | . | CASSVGKRTDTQYF | TGTGCCAGCAGCGTAGGTAAGCGCACAGATACGCAGTATTTT
TRBJ1-4 | TRBV5-6 | . | . | CATQGGSNEKLFF | TGTGCCACCCAGGGCGGTTCTAATGAAAAACTGTTTTTT
TRBJ2-3 | TRBV2 | TRBD2 | . | CASRDSGGATDTQYF | TGTGCCAGCAGGGATAGCGGGGGGGCAACAGATACGCAGTATTTT
TRBJ1-2 | TRBV2 | . | . | CASRVDSRSNYGYTF | TGTGCCAGCAGGGTGGACAGCCGCTCTAACTATGGCTACACCTTC
TRBJ2-3 | TRBV18 | TRBD1 | once | CASSPSDRGPGAQYF | TGTGCCAGCTCACCCTCGGACAGGGGGCCGGGGGCGCAGTATTTT
TRBJ2-7 | TRBV9 | . | . | CASSVGDYEQYF | TGTGCCAGCAGCGTAGGAGACTACGAGCAGTACTTC
TRBJ2-1 | TRBV11-3 | . | . | CASSLSGLNEQFF | TGTGCCAGCAGCCTTAGCGGACTAAATGAGCAGTTCTTC
TRBJ2-5 | TRBV5-1 | . | once | CASSWKGRGETQYF | TGCGCCAGCAGCTGGAAAGGCAGGGGAGAGACCCAGTACTTC
TRBJ1-2 | TRBV29-1 | . | . | CSVLPQRGYTF | TGCAGCGTCCTGCCCCAGCGGGGCTACACCTTC
TRBJ2-7 | TRBV19 | TRBD1 | . | CASSPMVGQGSYEQYF | TGTGCCAGTAGCCCCATGGTGGGACAGGGTTCCTACGAGCAGTACTTC
TRBJ2-3 | TRBV19 | . | . | CASSIAGNPTDTQYF | TGTGCCAGTAGTATAGCCGGGAATCCCACAGATACGCAGTATTTT
TRBJ2-3 | TRBV5-1 | . | . | CASSLSPGDTDTQYF | TGCGCCAGCAGCTTGAGTCCGGGGGACACAGATACGCAGTATTTT
TRBJ1-5 | TRBV19 | . | . | CASSPQGNQPQHF | TGTGCCAGTAGTCCTCAGGGCAATCAGCCCCAGCATTTT
TRBJ2-5 | TRBV5-8 | . | . | CASSLMGEVGTQYF | TGTGCCAGCAGCTTGATGGGGGAGGTGGGGACCCAGTACTTC
TRBJ2-5 | TRBV3-1/TRBV3-2 | TRBD2 | . | CASSQAGGLYQETQYF | TGTGCCAGCAGCCAGGCGGGGGGCCTCTACCAAGAGACCCAGTACTTC
TRBJ1-1 | TRBV5-1 | . | . | CASSQQGNTEAFF | TGCGCCAGCAGCCAACAGGGGAACACTGAAGCTTTCTTT
TRBJ2-3 | TRBV5-1 | TRBD2 | . | CASRPPGGGDTQYF | TGCGCCAGCAGACCCCCGGGCGGGGGGGATACGCAGTATTTT
TRBJ2-2 | TRBV11-2 | . | . | CASSPGTGELFF | TGTGCCAGCAGCCCGGGTACCGGGGAGCTGTTTTTT
TRBJ2-1 | TRBV7-6 | TRBD2 | . | CASSLTGGPGDEQFF | TGTGCCAGCAGCTTGACGGGAGGGCCAGGGGATGAGCAGTTCTTC
TRBJ2-7 | TRBV2 | . | once | CASSTRVDEQYF | TGTGCCAGCAGCACGAGGGTGGACGAGCAGTACTTC
TRBJ1-1 | TRBV10-3 | TRBD1 | . | CATHTGAGEAFF | TGTGCCACCCACACAGGGGCGGGTGAAGCTTTCTTT
TRBJ2-3 | TRBV5-1 | . | . | CASSPYTGDTQYF | TGCGCCAGCAGCCCCTATACAGGCGATACGCAGTATTTT
TRBJ2-3 | TRBV24-1 | . | . | CATGQGTDTQYF | TGTGCCACCGGGCAGGGGACAGATACGCAGTATTTT
TRBJ1-1 | TRBV24-1 | TRBD1 | . | CATQLTGRAEAFF | TGTGCCACCCAACTGACAGGGCGGGCTGAAGCTTTCTTT